This TCR beta chain was profiled in a study of Ad26.COV2.S vaccination and SARS-CoV-2 variants. Sequenced by immunoSEQ multiplex PCR; TCRdb stores in-frame clones only, minus some. The sample records about 410,000 clones, around 92% being singletons. The length of the CDR3 is 17 residues. In germline, CDR1 is LGHDT, CDR2 YNNKEL (reference sequence). Trimming cost V 4 bases and J 0 bases, with 16 bases left between them. Treatment of the sample: roughly 18 received Ad26.COV2.S at low or high dose, single or two shots; 5 received placebo; per-sample allocation not given. Sampling was done on day 63 after the first vaccine or placebo injection. This Boston cohort included adults aged 18-55 years. The table lists this clone with a count of one.

V is TRBV3-1 (or the pseudogene TRBV3-2) and J is TRBJ1-3; no reliable D call. The sequence derives from a person aged 18-65 years who received the Ad26.COV2.S COVID-19 vaccine or a placebo. Material: peripheral blood, obtained in a trial of Ad26.COV2.S vaccine versus placebo. This chain's CDR3 is CASSPSPQANSGNTIYF. CDR3 nucleotide sequence: TGTGCCAGCAGCCCCTCCCCGCAGGCTAACTCTGGAAACACCATATATTTT.